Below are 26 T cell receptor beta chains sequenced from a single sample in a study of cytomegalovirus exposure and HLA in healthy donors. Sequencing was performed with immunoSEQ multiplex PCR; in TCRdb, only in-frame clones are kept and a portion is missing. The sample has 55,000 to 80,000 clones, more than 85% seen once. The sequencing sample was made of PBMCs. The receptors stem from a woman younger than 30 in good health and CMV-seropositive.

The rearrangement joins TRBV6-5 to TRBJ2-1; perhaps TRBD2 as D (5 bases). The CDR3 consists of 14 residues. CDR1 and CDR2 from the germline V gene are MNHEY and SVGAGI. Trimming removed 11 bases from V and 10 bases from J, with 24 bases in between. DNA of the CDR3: TGTGCCGCTGCCCACAGCGGAGCCGTGTGGGAGCAGTTCTTC. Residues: CAAAHSGAVWEQFF.

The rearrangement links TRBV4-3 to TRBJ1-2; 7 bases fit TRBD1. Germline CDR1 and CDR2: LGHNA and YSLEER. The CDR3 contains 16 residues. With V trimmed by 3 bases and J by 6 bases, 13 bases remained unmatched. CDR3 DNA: TGCGCCAGCAGCCATACCCGTCCCAGGGGGGCAGATGGCTACACCTTC. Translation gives CASSHTRPRGADGYTF.

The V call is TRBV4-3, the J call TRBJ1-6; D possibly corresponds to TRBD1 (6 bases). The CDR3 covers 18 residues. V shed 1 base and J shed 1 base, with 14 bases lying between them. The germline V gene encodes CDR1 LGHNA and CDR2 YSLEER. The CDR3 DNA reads TGCGCCAGCAGCCAAGGCTACAGGGTGAGATCCTATAATTCACCCCTCCACTTT. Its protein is CASSQGYRVRSYNSPLHF.

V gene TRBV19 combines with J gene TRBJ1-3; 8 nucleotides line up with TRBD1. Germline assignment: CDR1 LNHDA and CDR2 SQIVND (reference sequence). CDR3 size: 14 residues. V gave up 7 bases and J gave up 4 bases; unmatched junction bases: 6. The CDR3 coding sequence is TGTGCCAGTAAACAGGGGGTAATCGGAAACACCATATATTTT. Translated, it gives CASKQGVIGNTIYF.

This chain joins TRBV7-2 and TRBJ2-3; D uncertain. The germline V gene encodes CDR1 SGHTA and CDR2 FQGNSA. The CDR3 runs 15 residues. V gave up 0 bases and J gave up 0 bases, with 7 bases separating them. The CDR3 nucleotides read TGTGCCAGCAGCTTAGCGGTCTACAGCACAGATACGCAGTATTTT. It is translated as CASSLAVYSTDTQYF.

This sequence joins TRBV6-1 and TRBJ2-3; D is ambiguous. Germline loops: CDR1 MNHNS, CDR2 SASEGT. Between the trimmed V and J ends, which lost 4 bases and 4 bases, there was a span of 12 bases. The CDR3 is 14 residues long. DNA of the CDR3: TGTGCCAGCAGTGTTTTAAGTGCGGCAGATACGCAGTATTTT. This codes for CASSVLSAADTQYF.

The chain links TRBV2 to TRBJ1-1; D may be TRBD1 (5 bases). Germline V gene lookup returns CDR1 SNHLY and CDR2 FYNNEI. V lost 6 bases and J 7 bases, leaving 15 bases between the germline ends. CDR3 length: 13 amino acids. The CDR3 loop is CASSLGEGSEAFF. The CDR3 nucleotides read TGTGCCAGCAGCCTGGGGGAGGGCAGTGAAGCTTTCTTT. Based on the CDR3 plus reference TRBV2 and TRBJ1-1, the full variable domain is EPEVTQTPSHQVTQMGQEVILRCVPISNHLYFYWYRQILGQKVEFLVSFYNNEISEKSEIFDDQFSVERPDGSNFTLKIRSTKLEDSAMYFCASSLGEGSEAFFGQGTRLTVV.

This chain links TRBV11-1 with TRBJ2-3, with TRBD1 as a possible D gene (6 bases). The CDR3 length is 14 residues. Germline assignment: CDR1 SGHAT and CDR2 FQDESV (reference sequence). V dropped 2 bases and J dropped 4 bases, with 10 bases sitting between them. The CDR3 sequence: CASSLNQGSDTQYF. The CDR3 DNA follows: TGTGCCAGCAGCTTAAATCAGGGGTCAGATACGCAGTATTTT.

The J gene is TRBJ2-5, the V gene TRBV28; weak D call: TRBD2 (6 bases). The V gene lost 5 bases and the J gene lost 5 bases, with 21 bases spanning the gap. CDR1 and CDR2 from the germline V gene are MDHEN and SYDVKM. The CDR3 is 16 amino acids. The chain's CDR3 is CASSPVVAAVRETQYF. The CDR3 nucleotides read TGTGCCAGCAGTCCCGTCGTAGCGGCAGTTAGGGAGACCCAGTACTTC.

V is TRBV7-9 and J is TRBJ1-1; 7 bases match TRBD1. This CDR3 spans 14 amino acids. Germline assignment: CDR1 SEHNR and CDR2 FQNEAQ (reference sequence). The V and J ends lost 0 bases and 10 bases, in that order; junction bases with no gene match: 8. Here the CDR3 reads CASSLARTGGTAFF. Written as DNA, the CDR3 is TGTGCCAGCAGCTTAGCTAGGACAGGTGGGACAGCTTTCTTT.

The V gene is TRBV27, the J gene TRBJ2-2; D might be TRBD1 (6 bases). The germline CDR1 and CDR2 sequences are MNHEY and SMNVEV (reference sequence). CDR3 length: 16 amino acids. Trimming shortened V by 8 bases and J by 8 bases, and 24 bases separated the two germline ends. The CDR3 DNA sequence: TGTGCCAGCGCCCCGACCACCACTGGACAGCTTGGGGAGCTGTTTTTT. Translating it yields CASAPTTTGQLGELFF.

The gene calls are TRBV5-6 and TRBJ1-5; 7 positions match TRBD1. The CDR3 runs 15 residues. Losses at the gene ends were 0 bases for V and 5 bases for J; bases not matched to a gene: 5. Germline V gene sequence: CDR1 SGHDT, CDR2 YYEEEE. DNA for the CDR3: TGTGCCAGCAGCTTGGTAAGGGGGCCAGATCAGCCCCAGCATTTT. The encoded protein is CASSLVRGPDQPQHF.

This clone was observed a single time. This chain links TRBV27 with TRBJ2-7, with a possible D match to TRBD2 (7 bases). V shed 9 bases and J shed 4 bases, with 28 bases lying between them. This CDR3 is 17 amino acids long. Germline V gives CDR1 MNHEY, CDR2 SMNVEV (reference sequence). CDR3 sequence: CARAGAGAVYPIYEQYF. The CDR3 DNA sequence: TGTGCCAGGGCGGGGGCGGGGGCGGTTTACCCTATTTACGAGCAGTACTTC.

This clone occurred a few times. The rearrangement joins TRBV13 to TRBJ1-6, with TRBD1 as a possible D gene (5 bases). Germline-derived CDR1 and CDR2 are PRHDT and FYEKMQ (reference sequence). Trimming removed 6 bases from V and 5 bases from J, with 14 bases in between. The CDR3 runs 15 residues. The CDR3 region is CASRVRGGNNSPLHF. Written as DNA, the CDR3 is TGTGCCAGCAGGGTGCGCGGGGGAAATAATTCACCCCTCCACTTT.

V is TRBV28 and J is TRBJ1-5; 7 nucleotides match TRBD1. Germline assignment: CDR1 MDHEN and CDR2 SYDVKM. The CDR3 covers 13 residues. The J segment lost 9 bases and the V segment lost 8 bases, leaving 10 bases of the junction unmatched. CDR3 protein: CASGGTEWGPQHF. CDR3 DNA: TGTGCCAGCGGTGGGACAGAATGGGGGCCCCAGCATTTT.

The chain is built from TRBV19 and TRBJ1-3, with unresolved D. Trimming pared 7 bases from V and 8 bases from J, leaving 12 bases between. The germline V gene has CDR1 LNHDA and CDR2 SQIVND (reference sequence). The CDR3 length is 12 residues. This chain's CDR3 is CASTPEGDTIYF. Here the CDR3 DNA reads TGTGCCAGTACCCCGGAGGGCGACACCATATATTTT.

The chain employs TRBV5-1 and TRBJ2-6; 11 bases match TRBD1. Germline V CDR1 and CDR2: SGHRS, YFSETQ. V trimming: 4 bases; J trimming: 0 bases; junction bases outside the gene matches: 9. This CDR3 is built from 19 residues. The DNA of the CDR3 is TGCGCCAGCAGCCTGAGGACAGGGGGCGTAATCTCTGGGGCCAACGTCCTGACTTTC. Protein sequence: CASSLRTGGVISGANVLTF.

This chain's CDR3 is CASSYSGTRNEQYF. The CDR3 nucleotides read TGTGCCAGCAGTTACTCGGGGACTAGGAACGAGCAGTACTTC. The chain combines TRBV6-6 with TRBJ2-7; 8 nucleotides align to TRBD2. CDR3 length equals 14 residues. V dropped 0 bases and J dropped 5; count of bases not matched to a gene: 3. The germline V gene encodes CDR1 MNHNY and CDR2 SVGAGI (reference sequence).

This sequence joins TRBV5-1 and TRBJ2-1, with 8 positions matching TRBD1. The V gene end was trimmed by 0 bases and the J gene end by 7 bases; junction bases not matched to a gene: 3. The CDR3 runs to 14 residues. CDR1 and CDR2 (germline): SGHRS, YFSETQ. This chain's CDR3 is CASSLEDRVNEQFF. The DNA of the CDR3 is TGCGCCAGCAGCTTGGAGGACAGGGTTAATGAGCAGTTCTTC.

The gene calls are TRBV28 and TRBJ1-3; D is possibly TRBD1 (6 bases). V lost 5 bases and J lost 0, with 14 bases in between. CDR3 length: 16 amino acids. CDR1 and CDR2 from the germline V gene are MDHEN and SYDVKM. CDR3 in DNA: TGTGCCAGCAGTCAATACAGGGCTCTCTCTGGAAACACCATATATTTT. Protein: CASSQYRALSGNTIYF.

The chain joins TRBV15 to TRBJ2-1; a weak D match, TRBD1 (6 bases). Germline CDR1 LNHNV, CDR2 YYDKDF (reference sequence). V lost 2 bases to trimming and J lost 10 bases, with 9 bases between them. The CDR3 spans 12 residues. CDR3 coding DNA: TGTGCCACCAGCAGACCTGACAGGGAGCAGTTCTTC. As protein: CATSRPDREQFF.

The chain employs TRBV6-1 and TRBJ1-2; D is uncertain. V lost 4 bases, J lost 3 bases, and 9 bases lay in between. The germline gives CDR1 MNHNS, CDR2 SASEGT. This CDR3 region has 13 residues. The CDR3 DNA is TGTGCCAGCAGTGGGTCCTCGGACTATGGCTACACCTTC. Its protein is CASSGSSDYGYTF.

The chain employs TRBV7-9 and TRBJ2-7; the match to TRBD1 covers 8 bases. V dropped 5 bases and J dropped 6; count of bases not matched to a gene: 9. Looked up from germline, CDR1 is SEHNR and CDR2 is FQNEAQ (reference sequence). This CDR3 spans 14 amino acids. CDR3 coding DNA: TGTGCCAGCAGCCGAGACAGGGGATGGGTCGAGCAGTACTTC. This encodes CASSRDRGWVEQYF.

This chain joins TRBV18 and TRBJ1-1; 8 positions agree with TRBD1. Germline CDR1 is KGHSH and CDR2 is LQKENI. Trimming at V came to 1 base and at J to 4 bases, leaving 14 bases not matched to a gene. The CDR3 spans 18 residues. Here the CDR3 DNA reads TGTGCCAGCTCACCACAAATGGGAGGAACAGGGGGAGGCACTGAAGCTTTCTTT. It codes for CASSPQMGGTGGGTEAFF.

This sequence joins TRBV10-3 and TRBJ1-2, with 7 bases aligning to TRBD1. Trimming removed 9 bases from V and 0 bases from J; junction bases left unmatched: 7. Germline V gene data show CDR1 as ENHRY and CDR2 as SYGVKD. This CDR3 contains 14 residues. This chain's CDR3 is CAIGQAAANYGYTF. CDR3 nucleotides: TGTGCCATAGGACAGGCTGCGGCTAACTATGGCTACACCTTC.

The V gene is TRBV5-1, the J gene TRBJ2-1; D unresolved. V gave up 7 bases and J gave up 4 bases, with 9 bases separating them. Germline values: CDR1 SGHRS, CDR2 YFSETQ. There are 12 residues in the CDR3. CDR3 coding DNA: TGCGCCAGCGCCCGCGAATACAATGAGCAGTTCTTC. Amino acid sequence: CASAREYNEQFF.